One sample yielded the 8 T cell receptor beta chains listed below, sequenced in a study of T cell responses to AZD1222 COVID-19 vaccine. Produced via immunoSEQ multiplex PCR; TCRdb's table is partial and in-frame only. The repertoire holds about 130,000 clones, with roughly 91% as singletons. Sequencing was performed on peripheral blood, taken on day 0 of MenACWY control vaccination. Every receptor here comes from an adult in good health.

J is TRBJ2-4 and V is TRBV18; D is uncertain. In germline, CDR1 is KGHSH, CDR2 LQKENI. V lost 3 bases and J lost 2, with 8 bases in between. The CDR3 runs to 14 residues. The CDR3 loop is CASSPYGTKNIQYF. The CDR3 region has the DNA TGTGCCAGCTCACCCTACGGTACCAAAAACATTCAGTACTTC.

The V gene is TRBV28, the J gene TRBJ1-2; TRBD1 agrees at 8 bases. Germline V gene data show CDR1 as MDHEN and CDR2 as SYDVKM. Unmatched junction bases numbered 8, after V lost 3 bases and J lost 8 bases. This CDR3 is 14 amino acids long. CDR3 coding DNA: TGTGCCAGCAGTTTTCGAGACAGGGGTATCGGCTACACCTTC. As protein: CASSFRDRGIGYTF.

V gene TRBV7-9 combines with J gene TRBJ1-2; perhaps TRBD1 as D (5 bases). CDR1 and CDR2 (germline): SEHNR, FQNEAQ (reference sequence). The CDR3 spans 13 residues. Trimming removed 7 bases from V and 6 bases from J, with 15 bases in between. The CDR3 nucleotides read TGTGCCAGCAACCCGGAGTGGGGCCATGGCTACACCTTC. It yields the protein CASNPEWGHGYTF.

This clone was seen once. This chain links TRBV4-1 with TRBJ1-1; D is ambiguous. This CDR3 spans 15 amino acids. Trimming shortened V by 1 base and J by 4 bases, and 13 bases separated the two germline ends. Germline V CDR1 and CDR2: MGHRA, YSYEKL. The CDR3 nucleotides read TGCGCCAGCAGCCAAGTGGTAGTCAGGCCCACTGAAGCTTTCTTT. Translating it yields CASSQVVVRPTEAFF.

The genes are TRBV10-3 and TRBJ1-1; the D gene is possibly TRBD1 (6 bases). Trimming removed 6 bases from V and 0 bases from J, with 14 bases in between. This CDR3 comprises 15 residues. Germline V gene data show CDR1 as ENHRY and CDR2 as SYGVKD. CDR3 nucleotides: TGTGCCATCAGGAGGGGACAAGATGTGAACACTGAAGCTTTCTTT. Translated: CAIRRGQDVNTEAFF.

CDR3 coding DNA: TGTGCCAGCAGCCAGGACAGCACTAGCACAGATACGCAGTATTTT. Translation: CASSQDSTSTDTQYF. The chain couples TRBV7-2 to TRBJ2-3, with TRBD1 as a possible D gene (6 bases). V was shortened by 5 bases and J by 0 bases, with 12 bases between the two germline ends. CDR1 and CDR2 (germline): SGHTA, FQGNSA. The CDR3 has 15 amino acids.

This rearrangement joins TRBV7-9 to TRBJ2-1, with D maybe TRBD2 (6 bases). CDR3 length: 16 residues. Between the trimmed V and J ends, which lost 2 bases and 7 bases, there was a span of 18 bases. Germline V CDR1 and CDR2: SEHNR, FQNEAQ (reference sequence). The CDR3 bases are TGTGCCAGCAGCTTACCCCCCGGGGGTACTGGAAATGAGCAGTTCTTC. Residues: CASSLPPGGTGNEQFF.

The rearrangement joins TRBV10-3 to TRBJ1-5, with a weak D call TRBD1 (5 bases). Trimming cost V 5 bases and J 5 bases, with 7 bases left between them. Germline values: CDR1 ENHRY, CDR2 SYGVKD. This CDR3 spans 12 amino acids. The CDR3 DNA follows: TGTGCCATCAGTCGGGGGGATCAGCCCCAGCATTTT. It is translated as CAISRGDQPQHF.